In its sample, the clone carrying this T cell receptor beta chain was seen once. The data derive from a study of T cell changes during pregnancy in multiple sclerosis. Trimming removed 0 bases from V and 3 bases from J, with 3 bases in between. Germline loops: CDR1 SGDLS, CDR2 YYNGEE. CDR3 size: 12 residues. Only in-frame clones appear in the TCRdb table, and some are missing; sequencing was by immunoSEQ multiplex PCR. Of tens of thousands of clones in the sample, over 90% were seen once. Here the sequenced sample was CD8+ T cells from peripheral blood mononuclear cells, taken in the third trimester of pregnancy. The receptor was isolated from a female donor with multiple sclerosis, enrolled in a pregnancy study. The gene calls are TRBV9 and TRBJ1-2; D not resolved. The CDR3: CASSVADYGYTF. The CDR3 DNA is TGTGCCAGCAGCGTAGCGGACTATGGCTACACCTTC.